These T cell receptor beta chains were read from a single sample in a study of T cell repertoires in cytomegalovirus infection. TCRdb ran MiXCR on the reads and lists one entry per CDR3 protein. The table has about 100,000 distinct CDR3 sequences, under 55% seen once; the top ten hold less than 80%. These receptors have no known antigen. This sample comprised CD8+ T cells from cultured PBMCs, obtained from culture after CMV antigen stimulation. The source of these receptors is a human donor in good health (CMV status not recorded). Some clones in this sample may be carry-over from other donors' samples. Each CDR3 is given with its conserved first and last residue. Fields, in order: V gene, J gene, CDR3 protein.

v_gene: TRBV10-3
j_gene: TRBJ2-1
CDR3aa: CAISEGAGTGGDEQFF

v_gene: TRBV4-1
j_gene: TRBJ2-5
CDR3aa: CASSQRLDRGGETQYF

v_gene: TRBV7-9
j_gene: TRBJ1-1
CDR3aa: CASSQRDRYAEAFF

v_gene: TRBV7-9
j_gene: TRBJ1-5
CDR3aa: CASSLGGPFSNQPQHF

v_gene: TRBV6-2/TRBV6-3
j_gene: TRBJ2-7
CDR3aa: CASSFLGTDSYEQYF

v_gene: TRBV3-1
j_gene: TRBJ2-2
CDR3aa: CASSQFNQDQFTGELFF

v_gene: TRBV14
j_gene: TRBJ2-1
CDR3aa: CASSQEAHPGSDNEQFF

v_gene: TRBV29-1
j_gene: TRBJ1-1
CDR3aa: CSVLRGGTEAFF

v_gene: TRBV20-1
j_gene: TRBJ2-1
CDR3aa: CSALSRGRINNEQFF

v_gene: TRBV27
j_gene: TRBJ1-6
CDR3aa: CASSLGGYSPLHF

v_gene: TRBV7-2
j_gene: TRBJ2-5
CDR3aa: CASSLGPSQETQYF

v_gene: TRBV7-2
j_gene: TRBJ2-7
CDR3aa: CASSPRPAGRYEQYF

v_gene: TRBV9
j_gene: TRBJ1-2
CDR3aa: CASHPAVYGYTF

v_gene: TRBV19
j_gene: TRBJ2-1
CDR3aa: CASSSGGSYNEQFF

v_gene: TRBV19
j_gene: TRBJ1-1
CDR3aa: CASSFSLNTEAFF

v_gene: TRBV12-5
j_gene: TRBJ1-1
CDR3aa: CASGLTVQDTEAFF

v_gene: TRBV7-9
j_gene: TRBJ2-1
CDR3aa: CASSLLVVSNEQFF

v_gene: TRBV4-1
j_gene: TRBJ1-5
CDR3aa: CASTMDRSQQPQHF

v_gene: TRBV20-1
j_gene: TRBJ1-6
CDR3aa: CSARIKSSYNSPLHF

v_gene: TRBV6-1
j_gene: TRBJ1-5
CDR3aa: CASSEGGQGSQPQHF

v_gene: TRBV4-2
j_gene: TRBJ2-1
CDR3aa: CASSQSSIAGGTGEQFF

v_gene: TRBV6-2/TRBV6-3
j_gene: TRBJ2-1
CDR3aa: CASSYRRTGALHNEQFF

v_gene: TRBV7-2
j_gene: TRBJ2-3
CDR3aa: CASSKDGTYLSTDTQYF

v_gene: TRBV12-3/TRBV12-4
j_gene: TRBJ2-1
CDR3aa: CASSSPLDFSSYNEQFF

v_gene: TRBV12-3/TRBV12-4
j_gene: TRBJ2-1
CDR3aa: CASSLLVRDEQFF

v_gene: TRBV7-2
j_gene: TRBJ2-3
CDR3aa: CASSLGGFTDTQYF

v_gene: TRBV7-9
j_gene: TRBJ2-5
CDR3aa: CASSPPTSGERETQYF

v_gene: TRBV7-2
j_gene: TRBJ2-5
CDR3aa: CASSSRPNQETQYF

v_gene: TRBV20-1
j_gene: TRBJ2-1
CDR3aa: CSFTAWSSYNEQFF

v_gene: TRBV12-3/TRBV12-4
j_gene: TRBJ2-7
CDR3aa: CASTNGIPYEQYF

v_gene: TRBV12-3/TRBV12-4
j_gene: TRBJ1-2
CDR3aa: CASSPRGGGVYGYTF

v_gene: TRBV5-1
j_gene: TRBJ1-2
CDR3aa: CASSPWQGDFGYTF

v_gene: TRBV13
j_gene: TRBJ2-3
CDR3aa: CASSIFPLSTDTQYF

v_gene: TRBV19
j_gene: TRBJ2-1
CDR3aa: CASSTTGQYNEQFF

v_gene: TRBV24-1
j_gene: TRBJ2-3
CDR3aa: CATSATDPGIPWDTQYF

v_gene: TRBV12-3/TRBV12-4
j_gene: TRBJ2-7
CDR3aa: CASGTGLGLGEQYF

v_gene: TRBV20-1
j_gene: TRBJ1-4
CDR3aa: CSARIPTNEKLFF

v_gene: TRBV10-3
j_gene: TRBJ2-7
CDR3aa: CAIRTPSGEQYF

v_gene: TRBV12-5
j_gene: TRBJ2-2
CDR3aa: CASGLVEGPAGELFF

v_gene: TRBV7-8
j_gene: TRBJ2-3
CDR3aa: CASSGSGTSTDTQYF

v_gene: TRBV5-4
j_gene: TRBJ2-5
CDR3aa: CASSWGPGQGAVRVRETQYF

v_gene: TRBV19
j_gene: TRBJ2-7
CDR3aa: CASSIVGGGEQYF

v_gene: TRBV7-9
j_gene: TRBJ2-5
CDR3aa: CASSLAGATVSQETQYF

v_gene: TRBV28
j_gene: TRBJ2-7
CDR3aa: CASSQITSTYEQYF

v_gene: TRBV12-3/TRBV12-4
j_gene: TRBJ2-1
CDR3aa: CASSYKGGAHNEQFF

v_gene: TRBV2
j_gene: TRBJ2-1
CDR3aa: CASRRTGDNEQFF

v_gene: TRBV27
j_gene: TRBJ2-6
CDR3aa: CASSSAGTGRPGANVLTF

v_gene: TRBV6-5
j_gene: TRBJ2-5
CDR3aa: CASSYSGSARETQYF

v_gene: TRBV7-9
j_gene: TRBJ1-1
CDR3aa: CASRINREDTEAFF

v_gene: TRBV7-6
j_gene: TRBJ2-1
CDR3aa: CASSPGTSGYNEQFF

v_gene: TRBV19
j_gene: TRBJ1-1
CDR3aa: CASTPYSGADTEAFF

v_gene: TRBV7-2
j_gene: TRBJ1-1
CDR3aa: CASSLNGANTEAFF

v_gene: TRBV11-2
j_gene: TRBJ2-5
CDR3aa: CASSYWGAGGTLGTQYF

v_gene: TRBV11-2
j_gene: TRBJ1-6
CDR3aa: CASSQTSGTGVSPLHF

v_gene: TRBV29-1
j_gene: TRBJ1-2
CDR3aa: CSVLVLDGYTF

v_gene: TRBV7-6
j_gene: TRBJ2-2
CDR3aa: CASSLVRGDQNTGELFF

v_gene: TRBV11-2
j_gene: TRBJ1-5
CDR3aa: CASSWGQGNDQPQHF

v_gene: TRBV7-8
j_gene: TRBJ2-7
CDR3aa: CASSRDLGSSYEQYF

v_gene: TRBV4-1
j_gene: TRBJ2-1
CDR3aa: CASSQESAWNEQFF